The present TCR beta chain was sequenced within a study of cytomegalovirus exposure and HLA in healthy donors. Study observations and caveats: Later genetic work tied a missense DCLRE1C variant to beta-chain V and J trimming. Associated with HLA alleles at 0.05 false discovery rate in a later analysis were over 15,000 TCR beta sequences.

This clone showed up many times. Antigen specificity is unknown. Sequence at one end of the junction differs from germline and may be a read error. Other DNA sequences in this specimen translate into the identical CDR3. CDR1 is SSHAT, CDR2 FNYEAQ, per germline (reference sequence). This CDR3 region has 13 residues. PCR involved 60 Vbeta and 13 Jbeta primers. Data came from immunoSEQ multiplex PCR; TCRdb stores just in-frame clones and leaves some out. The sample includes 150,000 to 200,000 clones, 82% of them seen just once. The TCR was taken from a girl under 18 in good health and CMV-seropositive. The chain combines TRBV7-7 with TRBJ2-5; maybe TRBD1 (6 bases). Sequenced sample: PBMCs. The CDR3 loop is CASSSGVGETQYF. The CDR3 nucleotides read TGTGCTAGCAGCTCAGGGGTGGGAGAGACCCAGTACTTC.